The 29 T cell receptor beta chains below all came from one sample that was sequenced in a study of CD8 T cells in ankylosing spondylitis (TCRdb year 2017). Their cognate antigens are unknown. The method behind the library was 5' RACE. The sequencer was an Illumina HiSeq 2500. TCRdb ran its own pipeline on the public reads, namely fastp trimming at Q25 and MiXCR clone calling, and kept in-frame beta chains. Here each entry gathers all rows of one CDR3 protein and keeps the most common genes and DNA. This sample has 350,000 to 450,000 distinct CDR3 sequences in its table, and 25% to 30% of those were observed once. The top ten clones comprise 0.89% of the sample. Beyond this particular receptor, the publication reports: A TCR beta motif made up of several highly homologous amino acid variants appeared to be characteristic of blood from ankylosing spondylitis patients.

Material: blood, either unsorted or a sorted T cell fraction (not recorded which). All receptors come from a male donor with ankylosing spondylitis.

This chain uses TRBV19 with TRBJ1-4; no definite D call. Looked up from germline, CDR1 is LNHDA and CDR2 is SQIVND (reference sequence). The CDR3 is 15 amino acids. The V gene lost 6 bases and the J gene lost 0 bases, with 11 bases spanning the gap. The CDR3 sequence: CASRSRQATNEKLFF. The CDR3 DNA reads TGTGCCAGTAGATCCCGCCAGGCAACTAATGAAAAACTGTTTTTT.

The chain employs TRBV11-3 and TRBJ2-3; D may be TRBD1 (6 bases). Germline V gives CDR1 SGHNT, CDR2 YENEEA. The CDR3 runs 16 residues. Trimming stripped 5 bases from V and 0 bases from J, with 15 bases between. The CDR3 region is CASSPRGQPSTDTQYF. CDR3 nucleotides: TGTGCCAGCAGCCCCAGGGGCCAACCCAGCACAGATACGCAGTATTTT.

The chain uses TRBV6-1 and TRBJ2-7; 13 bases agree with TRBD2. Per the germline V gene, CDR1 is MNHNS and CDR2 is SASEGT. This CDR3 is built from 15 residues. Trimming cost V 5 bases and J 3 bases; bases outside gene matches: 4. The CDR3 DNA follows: TGTGCCAGCAGTCCCGGGACTAGCGGGAACTACGAGCAGTACGTC. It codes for CASSPGTSGNYEQYV.

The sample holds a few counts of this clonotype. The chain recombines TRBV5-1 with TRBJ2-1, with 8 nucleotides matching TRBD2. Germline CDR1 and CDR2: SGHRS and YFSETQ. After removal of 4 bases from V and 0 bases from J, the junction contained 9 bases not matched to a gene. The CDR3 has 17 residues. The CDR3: CASSPFSSGSSYNEQFF. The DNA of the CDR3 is TGCGCCAGCAGCCCTTTCTCCAGCGGGAGCTCCTACAATGAGCAGTTCTTC.

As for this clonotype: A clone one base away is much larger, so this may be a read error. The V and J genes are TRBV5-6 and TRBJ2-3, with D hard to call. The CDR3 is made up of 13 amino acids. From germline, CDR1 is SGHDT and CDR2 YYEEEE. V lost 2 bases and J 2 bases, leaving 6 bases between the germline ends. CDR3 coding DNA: TGTGCCAGCAGCTTAGTTCTCACAGATACGCAGTATTTT. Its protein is CASSLVLTDTQYF.

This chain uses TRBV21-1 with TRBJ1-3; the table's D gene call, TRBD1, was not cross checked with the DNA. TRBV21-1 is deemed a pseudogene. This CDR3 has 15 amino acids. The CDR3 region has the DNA TGTGCCAGCAGCCCCCCAGGGGGACCTGGAAACACCATATATTTT. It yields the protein CASSPPGGPGNTIYF.

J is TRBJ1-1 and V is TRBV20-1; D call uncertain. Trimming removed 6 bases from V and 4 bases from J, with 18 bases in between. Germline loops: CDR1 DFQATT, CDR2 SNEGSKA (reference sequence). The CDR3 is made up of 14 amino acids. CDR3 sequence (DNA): TGCAGTGCCCCGCTAAGGGCTGCTGGCACTGAAGCTTTCTTT. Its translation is CSAPLRAAGTEAFF.

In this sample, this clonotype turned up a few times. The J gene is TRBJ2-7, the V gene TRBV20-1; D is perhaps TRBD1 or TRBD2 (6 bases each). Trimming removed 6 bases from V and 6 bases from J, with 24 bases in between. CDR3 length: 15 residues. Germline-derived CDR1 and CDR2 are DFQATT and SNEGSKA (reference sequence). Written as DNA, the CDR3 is TGCAGTGCCCGGAGGGGGGTTTCGTCGTCCCTCGAGCAGTACTTC. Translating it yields CSARRGVSSSLEQYF.

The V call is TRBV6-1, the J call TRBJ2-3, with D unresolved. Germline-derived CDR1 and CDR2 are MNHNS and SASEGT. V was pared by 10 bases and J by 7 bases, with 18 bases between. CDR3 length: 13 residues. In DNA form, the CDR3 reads TGTGCCACCCTAACCCCGGCGGTGAATACGCAGTATTTT. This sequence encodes CATLTPAVNTQYF.

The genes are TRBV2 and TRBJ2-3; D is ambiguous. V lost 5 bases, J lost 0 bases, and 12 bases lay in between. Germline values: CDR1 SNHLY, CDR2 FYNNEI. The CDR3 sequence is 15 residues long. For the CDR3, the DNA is TGTGCCAGCAGTATACGGCCAGTCAGCACAGATACGCAGTATTTT. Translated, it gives CASSIRPVSTDTQYF. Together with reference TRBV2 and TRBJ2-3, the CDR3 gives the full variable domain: EPEVTQTPSHQVTQMGQEVILRCVPISNHLYFYWYRQILGQKVEFLVSFYNNEISEKSEIFDDQFSVERPDGSNFTLKIRSTKLEDSAMYFCASSIRPVSTDTQYFGPGTRLTVL.

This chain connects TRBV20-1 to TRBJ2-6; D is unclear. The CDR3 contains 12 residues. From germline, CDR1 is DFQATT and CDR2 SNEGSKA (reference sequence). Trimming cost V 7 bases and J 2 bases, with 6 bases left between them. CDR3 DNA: TGCAGTGGAAGGGCTGGGGCCAACGTCCTGACTTTC. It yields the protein CSGRAGANVLTF.

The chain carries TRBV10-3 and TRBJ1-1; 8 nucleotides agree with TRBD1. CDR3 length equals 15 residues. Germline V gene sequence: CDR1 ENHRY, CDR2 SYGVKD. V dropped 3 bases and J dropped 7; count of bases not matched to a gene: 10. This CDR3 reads CAISDSQGASREAFF. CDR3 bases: TGTGCCATCAGTGATAGTCAGGGGGCGAGTCGTGAAGCTTTCTTT.

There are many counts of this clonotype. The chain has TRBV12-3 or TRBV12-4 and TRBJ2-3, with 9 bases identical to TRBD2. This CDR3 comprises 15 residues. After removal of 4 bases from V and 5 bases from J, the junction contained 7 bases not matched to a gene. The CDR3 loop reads CASSSLAGLVDTQYF. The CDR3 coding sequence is TGTGCCAGCAGTTCCCTAGCGGGGCTGGTAGATACGCAGTATTTT.

The CDR3 protein is CAISEGQVYSNQPQHF. The CDR3 nucleotides are TGTGCCATCAGTGAAGGACAGGTCTATAGCAATCAGCCCCAGCATTTT. The J gene is TRBJ1-5, the V gene TRBV10-3, with 7 positions matching TRBD1. The length of the CDR3 is 16 residues. The V gene end was trimmed by 3 bases and the J gene end by 0 bases; junction bases not matched to a gene: 5. Germline V lookup: CDR1 ENHRY, CDR2 SYGVKD.

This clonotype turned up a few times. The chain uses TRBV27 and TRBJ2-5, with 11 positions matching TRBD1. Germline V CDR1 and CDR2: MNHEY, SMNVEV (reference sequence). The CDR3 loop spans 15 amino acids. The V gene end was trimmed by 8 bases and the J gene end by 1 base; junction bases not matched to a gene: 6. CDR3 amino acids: CASGGTGGPQETQYF. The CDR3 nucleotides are TGTGCCAGCGGGGGGACAGGGGGTCCCCAAGAGACCCAGTACTTC.

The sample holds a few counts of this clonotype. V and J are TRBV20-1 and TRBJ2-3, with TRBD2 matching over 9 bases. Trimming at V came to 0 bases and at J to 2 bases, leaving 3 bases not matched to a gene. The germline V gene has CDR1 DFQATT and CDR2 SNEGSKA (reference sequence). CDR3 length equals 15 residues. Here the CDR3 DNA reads TGCAGTGCTAGAGAAGGACTAGCGAACACAGATACGCAGTATTTT. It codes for CSAREGLANTDTQYF.

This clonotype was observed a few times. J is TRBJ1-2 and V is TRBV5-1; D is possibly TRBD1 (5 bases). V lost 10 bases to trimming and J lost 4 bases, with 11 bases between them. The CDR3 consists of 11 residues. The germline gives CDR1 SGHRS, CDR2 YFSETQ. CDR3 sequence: CASGGAYGYTF. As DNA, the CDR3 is TGCGCCTCTGGAGGGGCCTATGGCTACACCTTC.

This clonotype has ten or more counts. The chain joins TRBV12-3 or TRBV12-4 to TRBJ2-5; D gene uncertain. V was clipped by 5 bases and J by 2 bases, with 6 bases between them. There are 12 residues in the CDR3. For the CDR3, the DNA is TGTGCCAGCAGTGGAGATCAAGAGACCCAGTACTTC. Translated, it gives CASSGDQETQYF.

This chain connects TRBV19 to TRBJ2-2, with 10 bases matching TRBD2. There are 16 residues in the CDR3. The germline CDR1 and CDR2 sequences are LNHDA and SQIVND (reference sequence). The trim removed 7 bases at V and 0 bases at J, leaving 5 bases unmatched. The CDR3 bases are TGTGCCAGTAAGCGACTAGCGGGCCCGAACACCGGGGAGCTGTTTTTT. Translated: CASKRLAGPNTGELFF.

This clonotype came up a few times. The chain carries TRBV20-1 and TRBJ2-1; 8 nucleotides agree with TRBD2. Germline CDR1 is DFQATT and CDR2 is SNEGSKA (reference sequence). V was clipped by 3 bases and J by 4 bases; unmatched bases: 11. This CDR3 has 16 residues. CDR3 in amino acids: CSASRVLSSGYNEQFF. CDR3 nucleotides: TGCAGTGCTAGCCGAGTGTTGTCTAGCGGGTACAATGAGCAGTTCTTC.

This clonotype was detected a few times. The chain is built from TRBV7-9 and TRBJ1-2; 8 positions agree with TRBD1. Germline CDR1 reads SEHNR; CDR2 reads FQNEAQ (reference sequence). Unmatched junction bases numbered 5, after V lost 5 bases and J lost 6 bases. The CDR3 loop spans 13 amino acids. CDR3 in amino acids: CASSAGTGHGYTF. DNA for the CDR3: TGTGCCAGCAGCGCTGGGACAGGCCATGGCTACACCTTC.

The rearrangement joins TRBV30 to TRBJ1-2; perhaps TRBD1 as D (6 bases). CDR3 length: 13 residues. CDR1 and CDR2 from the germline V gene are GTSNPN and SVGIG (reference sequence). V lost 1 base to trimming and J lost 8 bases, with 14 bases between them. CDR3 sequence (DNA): TGTGCCTGGAGTGCTACAGGGCCTCGCGGCTACACCTTC. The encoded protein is CAWSATGPRGYTF.

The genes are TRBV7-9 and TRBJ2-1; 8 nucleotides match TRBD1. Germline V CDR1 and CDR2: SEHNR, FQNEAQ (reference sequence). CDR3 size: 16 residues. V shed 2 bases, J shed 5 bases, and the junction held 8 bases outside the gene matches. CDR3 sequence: CASSLQGARPNNEQFF. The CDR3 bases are TGTGCCAGCAGCTTACAGGGGGCTAGACCAAACAATGAGCAGTTCTTC.

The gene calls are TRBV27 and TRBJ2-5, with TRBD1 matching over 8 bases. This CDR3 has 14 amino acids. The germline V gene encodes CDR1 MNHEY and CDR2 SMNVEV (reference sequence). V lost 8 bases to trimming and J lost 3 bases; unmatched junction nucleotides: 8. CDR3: CASRTGRFEETQYF. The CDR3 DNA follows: TGTGCCAGCCGGACAGGGAGATTCGAAGAGACCCAGTACTTC.

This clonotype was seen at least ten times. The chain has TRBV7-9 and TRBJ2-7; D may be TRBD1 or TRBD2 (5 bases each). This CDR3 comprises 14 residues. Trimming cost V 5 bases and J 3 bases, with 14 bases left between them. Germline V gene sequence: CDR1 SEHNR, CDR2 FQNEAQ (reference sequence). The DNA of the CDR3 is TGTGCCAGCAGCGCCCGGGACCGCAACTACGAGCAGTACTTC. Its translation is CASSARDRNYEQYF. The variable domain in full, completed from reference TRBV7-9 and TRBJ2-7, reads DTGVSQNPRHKITKRGQNVTFRCDPISEHNRLYWYRQTLGQGPEFLTYFQNEAQLEKSRLLSDRFSAERPKGSFSTLEIQRTEQGDSAMYLCASSARDRNYEQYFGPGTRLTVT.

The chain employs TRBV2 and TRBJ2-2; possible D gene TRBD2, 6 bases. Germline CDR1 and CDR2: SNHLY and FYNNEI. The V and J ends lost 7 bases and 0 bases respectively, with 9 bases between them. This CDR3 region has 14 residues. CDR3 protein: CASNGGTNTGELFF. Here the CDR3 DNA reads TGTGCCAGCAATGGAGGGACGAACACCGGGGAGCTGTTTTTT.

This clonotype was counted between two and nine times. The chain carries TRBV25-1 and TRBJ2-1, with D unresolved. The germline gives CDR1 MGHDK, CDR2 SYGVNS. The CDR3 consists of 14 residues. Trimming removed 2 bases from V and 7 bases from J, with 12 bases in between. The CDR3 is CASSELSDRNEQFF. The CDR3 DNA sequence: TGTGCCAGCAGTGAACTATCAGATCGGAATGAGCAGTTCTTC. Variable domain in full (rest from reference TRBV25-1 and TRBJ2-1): EADIYQTPRYLVIGTGKKITLECSQTMGHDKMYWYQQDPGMELHLIHYSYGVNSTEKGDLSSESTVSRIRTEHFPLTLESARPSHTSQYLCASSELSDRNEQFFGPGTRLTVL.

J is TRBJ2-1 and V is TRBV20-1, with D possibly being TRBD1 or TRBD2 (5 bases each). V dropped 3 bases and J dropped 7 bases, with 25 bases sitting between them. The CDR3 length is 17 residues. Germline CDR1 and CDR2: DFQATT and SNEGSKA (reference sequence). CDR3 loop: CSARALGRGFGRNEQFF. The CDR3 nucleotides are TGCAGTGCTAGGGCCCTTGGAAGGGGATTTGGGAGAAATGAGCAGTTCTTC.

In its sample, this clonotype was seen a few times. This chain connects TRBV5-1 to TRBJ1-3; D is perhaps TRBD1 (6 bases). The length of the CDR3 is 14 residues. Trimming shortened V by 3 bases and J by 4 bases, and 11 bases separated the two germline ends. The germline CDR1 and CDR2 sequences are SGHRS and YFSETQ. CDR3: CASSSLGAGNTIYF. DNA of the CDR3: TGCGCCAGCAGCTCCCTGGGGGCCGGAAACACCATATATTTT.